This TCR beta chain is from a study of Graves' ophthalmopathy and Graves' hyperthyroidism (dated by TCRdb to 2016 to 2018). Notes on the research overall: Hyperthyroidism was considered stable if no progression to ophthalmopathy occurred within 18 months of follow-up. Once sampling was done, hyperthyroidism patients were given methimazole at a starting dose of 30 mg daily, while ophthalmopathy patients were given high-dose intravenous methylprednisolone. To explore V-J signatures that distinguish ophthalmopathy from hyperthyroidism, a discovery set of about 99 patients was enrolled, made up of more than 40 with ophthalmopathy and fewer than 60 with stable hyperthyroidism. An independent validation cohort was composed of 18 to 20 hyperthyroidism patients and some 16 patients who later progressed from hyperthyroidism to ophthalmopathy. In total, approximately 130 blood samples were TCR-sequenced: approximately 40 ophthalmopathy, about 75 hyperthyroidism and some 17 hyperthyroidism-to-ophthalmopathy patients. To tell Graves' ophthalmopathy apart from Graves' hyperthyroidism, and to predict which patients would progress to ophthalmopathy, the study relied on TCR beta repertoire signatures. In about six hyperthyroidism patients, the T-cell repertoires found in thyroid tissue were compared with those found in blood. General study outcomes and caveats: In validation, the model predicted ophthalmopathy progression with about 71% sensitivity and roughly 78% specificity; some twelve predicted patients were CT-confirmed with GO in a median of around 6 months. No statistical method was used to predetermine the sample size, and group allocation was not hidden from the investigators. In cross-validation, the 13-signature model distinguished ophthalmopathy from stable hyperthyroidism with approximately 88% sensitivity and approximately 81% specificity, and in the test set the corresponding values were around 80% and 75%. Most of the expanded thyroid clonotypes with a frequency above 0.001 were also detected in blood, and it was suggested that the thyroid immune response may be reflected by blood repertoires.

CDR1 SGHNT and CDR2 YYREEE are derived from the germline V gene (reference sequence). V ends up 4 bases short and J 5 bases short, with an unmatched junction base count of 5. The cysteine opens and the phenylalanine closes a CDR3 of 15 amino acids. The only DNA kept is the CDR3, 45 bases in frame from the first base. TCR beta CDR3 regions were amplified from RNA transcripts for repertoire sequencing. HTBI primers and the Qiagen OneStep RT-PCR kit were used in a first-round RT-PCR, which was followed by a second-round multiplex PCR, size selection and purification. Libraries were sequenced paired-end with 100 bp reads on an Illumina HiSeq2000. As for the original processing: Reads were processed with SOAPnuke, discarding reads with adapters, uncalled bases, mean Phred below 15, or no exact constant-primer or identifier match. High-quality paired reads were merged with COPE v1.2.5. Unique nucleotide sequences were defined as clonotypes and aligned to IMGT TRB V, D and J references using MiTCR v1.1. Analysis was restricted to V-J combinations with a frequency above 0.0001, which covered about 99% of repertoires. A TCR clonal expansion and chaos score per V-J combination was defined as the ratio of F50 clonal expansion to chaos observed in the TCRdist matrix. Welch's t-statistics and random forest were used to narrow the features down to about a dozen V-J combinations, which were then fed into a naive Bayes classifier. The similarity between thyroid and blood repertoires was quantified using the Morisita-Horn index. TCRdb reran the public reads through fastp at Q25 and MiXCR, keeping productive beta chains. A single entry per CDR3 protein holds the most common genes and DNA from its merged rows. V and J calls and clone size were set by TCRdb, not the authors. The sample yields around 1,200,000 distinct CDR3 sequences; 35% to 40% were counted once. Jointly, the top ten make up approximately 12% of the sample.

Concerning this clonotype itself: There is no known antigen for this receptor. The input lacks base qualities; no much larger clone sits a single base away.

Patients with hyperthyroidism were aged 18 to 65 years, had been newly diagnosed, and had a disease duration of less than 2 months. Patients were excluded if they had other autoimmune diseases, uncontrolled infections, pregnancy or lactation. Clinical symptoms, serum thyroxine, TRAb, thyroid ultrasound and orbital computed tomography were used for diagnosis. Total RNA was extracted using Trizol reagent, and RNA quality was checked on an Agilent 2100 Bioanalyzer. Material: peripheral blood or thyroid tissue (not recorded which). The sequence links TRBV5-4 to TRBJ2-5; 13 junctional bases match TRBD2. The receptor was isolated from an adult man with Graves' hyperthyroidism. Read as DNA, the sequence is TGTGCCAGCAGCCTGACTAGCGGGAGGCTCGAGACCCAGTACTTC. This translates into CASSLTSGRLETQYF.